This entry lists 10 T cell receptor beta chains sequenced from one sample in a study of blood T cell repertoires in COVID-19. Profiled with immunoSEQ multiplex PCR; TCRdb holds only in-frame clones, not every one. The table lists 75,000 to 100,000 clones, around nine tenths of them singletons. Source material: peripheral blood. The source is a woman of 80 years or more with acute or convalescent COVID-19.

The gene calls are TRBV7-6 and TRBJ1-2; D ambiguous. The CDR3 loop spans 13 amino acids. V lost 4 bases and J 2 bases, leaving 8 bases between the germline ends. Germline V lookup: CDR1 SGHVS, CDR2 FNYEAQ. DNA of the CDR3: TGTGCCAGCAGCTCTACCCCCAACTATGGCTACACCTTC. It translates to CASSSTPNYGYTF.

The V and J genes are TRBV5-1 and TRBJ2-6; TRBD1 is a possible D gene (6 bases). V lost 3 bases and J 2 bases, leaving 12 bases between the germline ends. Germline assignment: CDR1 SGHRS and CDR2 YFSETQ. The CDR3 is 16 residues long. CDR3 DNA sequence: TGCGCCAGCAGCTATATACAGGGCCCTGGGGCCAACGTCCTGACTTTC. It codes for CASSYIQGPGANVLTF.

The chain links TRBV5-4 to TRBJ2-5, with TRBD2 as a possible D gene (6 bases). CDR3 length equals 12 residues. Trimming pared 4 bases from V and 5 bases from J, leaving 9 bases between. Germline V lookup: CDR1 SGHNT, CDR2 YYREEE (reference sequence). CDR3 sequence (DNA): TGTGCCAGCAGCCGACGGGGGGAGACCCAGTACTTC. Amino acid sequence: CASSRRGETQYF.

The rearrangement joins TRBV3-1 (or the pseudogene TRBV3-2) to TRBJ1-5; the D is unclear. Between the trimmed V and J ends, which lost 4 bases and 7 bases, there was a span of 14 bases. Germline V gene lookup returns CDR1 LGHDT and CDR2 YNNKEL (reference sequence). This CDR3 has 14 amino acids. The CDR3 DNA follows: TGTGCCAGCAGCCCCCGGGAGAAGACACAGCCCCAGCATTTT. It translates to CASSPREKTQPQHF.

This clone has a handful of counts. The chain recombines TRBV7-9 with TRBJ2-3; 7 bases line up with TRBD1. After removal of 5 bases from V and 4 bases from J, the junction contained 12 bases not matched to a gene. CDR3 size: 16 residues. CDR1 and CDR2 (germline): SEHNR, FQNEAQ (reference sequence). The DNA for the CDR3 is TGTGCCAGCAGCAACGGGGCAGGGGGAGTCGCAGATACGCAGTATTTT. Its protein is CASSNGAGGVADTQYF.

The genes are TRBV9 and TRBJ2-5, with a possible D match to TRBD1 (6 bases). The germline gives CDR1 SGDLS, CDR2 YYNGEE. This CDR3 region has 14 residues. With 0 bases removed from V and 5 bases from J, the gap between germline ends came to 11 bases. The CDR3 DNA is TGTGCCAGCAGCGTAGCTGGGGGCAGCGAGACCCAGTACTTC. Protein sequence: CASSVAGGSETQYF. The full variable domain, with the rest looked up from reference TRBV9 and TRBJ2-5, is DSGVTQTPKHLITATGQRVTLRCSPRSGDLSVYWYQQSLDQGLQFLIQYYNGEERAKGNILERFSAQQFPDLHSELNLSSLELGDSALYFCASSVAGGSETQYFGPGTRLLVL.

The chain combines TRBV3-1 (or the pseudogene TRBV3-2) with TRBJ1-6, with D possibly matching TRBD1 (5 bases). The germline V and J ends were trimmed by 4 bases and 5 bases, with 12 bases remaining between them. In germline, CDR1 is LGHDT, CDR2 YNNKEL (reference sequence). This CDR3 has 15 amino acids. This CDR3 is CASSRRTSNNSPLHF. Here the CDR3 DNA reads TGTGCCAGCAGCCGGCGGACAAGCAATAATTCACCCCTCCACTTT.

The chain couples TRBV7-3 to TRBJ2-6; unclear D gene. This CDR3 spans 15 amino acids. The germline gives CDR1 SGHTA, CDR2 FQGTGA. Between the trimmed V and J ends, which lost 2 bases and 1 base, there was a span of 6 bases. Here the CDR3 reads CASSLLDSGANVLTF. CDR3 coding DNA: TGTGCCAGCAGCTTACTAGATTCTGGGGCCAACGTCCTGACTTTC.

Written as DNA, the CDR3 is TGTGCCAGCAGCCTCCAGGGTTACAATCAGCCCCAGCATTTT. This translates into CASSLQGYNQPQHF. The genes are TRBV7-9 and TRBJ1-5; possible D gene TRBD1, 5 bases. Trimming removed 5 bases from V and 3 bases from J, with 11 bases in between. The germline V gene has CDR1 SEHNR and CDR2 FQNEAQ (reference sequence). The CDR3 runs 14 residues. The full variable domain, in which reference TRBV7-9 and TRBJ1-5 provide the parts outside the CDR3, is DTGVSQNPRHKITKRGQNVTFRCDPISEHNRLYWYRQTLGQGPEFLTYFQNEAQLEKSRLLSDRFSAERPKGSFSTLEIQRTEQGDSAMYLCASSLQGYNQPQHFGDGTRLSIL.

The genes are TRBV18 and TRBJ2-3; 10 nucleotides line up with TRBD1. With V trimmed by 5 bases and J by 1 base, 3 bases remained unmatched. Germline-derived CDR1 and CDR2 are KGHSH and LQKENI. This CDR3 spans 15 amino acids. Here the CDR3 reads CASSGQGGGTDTQYF. Written as DNA, the CDR3 is TGTGCCAGCTCAGGACAGGGGGGTGGCACAGATACGCAGTATTTT. The variable domain in full, with the rest retrieved from reference TRBV18 and TRBJ2-3, is NAGVMQNPRHLVRRRGQEARLRCSPMKGHSHVYWYRQLPEEGLKFMVYLQKENIIDESGMPKERFSAEFPKEGPSILRIQQVVRGDSAAYFCASSGQGGGTDTQYFGPGTRLTVL.